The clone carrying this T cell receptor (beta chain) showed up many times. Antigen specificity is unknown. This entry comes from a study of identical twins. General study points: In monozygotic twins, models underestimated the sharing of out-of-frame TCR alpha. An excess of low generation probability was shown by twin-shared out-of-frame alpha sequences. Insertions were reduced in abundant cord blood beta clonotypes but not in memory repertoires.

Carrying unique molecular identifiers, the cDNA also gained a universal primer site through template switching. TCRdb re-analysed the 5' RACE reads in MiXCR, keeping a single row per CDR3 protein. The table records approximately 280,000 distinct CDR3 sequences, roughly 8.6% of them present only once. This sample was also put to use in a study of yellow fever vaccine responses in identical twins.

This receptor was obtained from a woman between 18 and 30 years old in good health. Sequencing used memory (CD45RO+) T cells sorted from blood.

CDR3 nucleotides: TGTGCCAGCAGCTTAGTGTCTGGAAATGAAAAACTGTTTTTT. Translation: CASSLVSGNEKLFF. The chain uses TRBV7-9 and TRBJ1-4; D not certain. This CDR3 has 14 amino acids. V dropped 1 base and J dropped 5 bases, with 8 bases sitting between them. CDR1 is SEHNR and CDR2 is FQNEAQ in the germline V gene (reference sequence).